This section outlines one TCR beta chain sequence together with its context. Its antigen is not known. This entry belongs to a study of identical twins. Overall study results and limits: The models gave estimates that fell short of the out-of-frame TCR alpha sharing seen in monozygotic twins.

TCRdb processed the 5' RACE reads anew with MiXCR; each CDR3 protein has one entry. The repertoire includes more than 400,000 distinct CDR3 sequences, 15% of them detected once, and roughly 0.43% sits in the top ten. The CDR3 runs to 14 residues. The V segment lost 5 bases and the J segment 4 bases; nucleotides outside the gene matches: 6. The germline V gene encodes CDR1 SGHAT and CDR2 FQNNGV. With no exceptions, donors were healthy Caucasians. The data were also submitted as part of a second study, on yellow fever vaccine responses in identical twins.

The chain recombines TRBV11-2 with TRBJ1-2; 8 nucleotides agree with TRBD1. This clonotype originated in a woman under 30 in good health. Sequenced: CD4+ T cells sorted from blood. The CDR3, as DNA: TGTGCCAGCAGCCTGGGACAGGTCCCCTATGGCTACACCTTC. As protein: CASSLGQVPYGYTF.